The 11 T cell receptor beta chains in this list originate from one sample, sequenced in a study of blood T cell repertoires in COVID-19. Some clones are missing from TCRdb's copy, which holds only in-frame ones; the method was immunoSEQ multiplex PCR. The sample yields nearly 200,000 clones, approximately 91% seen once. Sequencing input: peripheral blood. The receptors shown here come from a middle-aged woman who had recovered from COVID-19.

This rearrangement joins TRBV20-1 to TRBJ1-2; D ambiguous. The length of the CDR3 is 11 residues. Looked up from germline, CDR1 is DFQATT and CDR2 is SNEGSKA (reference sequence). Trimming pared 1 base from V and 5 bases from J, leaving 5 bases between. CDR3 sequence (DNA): TGCAGTGCTAGAGCCTTATATGGCTACACCTTC. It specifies CSARALYGYTF.

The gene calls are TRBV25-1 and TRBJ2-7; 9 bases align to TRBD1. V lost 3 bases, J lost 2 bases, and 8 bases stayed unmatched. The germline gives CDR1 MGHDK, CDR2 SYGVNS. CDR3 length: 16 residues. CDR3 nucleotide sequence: TGTGCCAGCAGTGATGCCGGGACAGGGAATACCTACGAGCAGTACTTC. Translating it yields CASSDAGTGNTYEQYF.

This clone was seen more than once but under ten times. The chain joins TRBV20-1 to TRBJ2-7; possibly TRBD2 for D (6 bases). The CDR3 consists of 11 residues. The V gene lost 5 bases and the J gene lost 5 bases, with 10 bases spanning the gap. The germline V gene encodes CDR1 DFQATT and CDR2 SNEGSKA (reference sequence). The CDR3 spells CSAVSGHEQYF. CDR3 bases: TGCAGTGCTGTTAGCGGTCACGAGCAGTACTTC.

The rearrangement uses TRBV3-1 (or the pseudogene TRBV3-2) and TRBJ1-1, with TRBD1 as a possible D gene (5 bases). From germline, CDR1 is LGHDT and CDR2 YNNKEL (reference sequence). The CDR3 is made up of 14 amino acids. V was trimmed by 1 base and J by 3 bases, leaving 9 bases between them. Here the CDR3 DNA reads TGTGCCAGCAGCCAAGGGTCAGGGTACACTGAAGCTTTCTTT. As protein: CASSQGSGYTEAFF.

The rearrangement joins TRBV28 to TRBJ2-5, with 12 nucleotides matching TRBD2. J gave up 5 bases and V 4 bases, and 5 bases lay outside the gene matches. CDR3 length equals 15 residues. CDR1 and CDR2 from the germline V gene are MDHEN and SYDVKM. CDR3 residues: CASSSLAGGGETQYF. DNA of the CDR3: TGTGCCAGCAGTTCCCTAGCGGGAGGGGGGGAGACCCAGTACTTC.

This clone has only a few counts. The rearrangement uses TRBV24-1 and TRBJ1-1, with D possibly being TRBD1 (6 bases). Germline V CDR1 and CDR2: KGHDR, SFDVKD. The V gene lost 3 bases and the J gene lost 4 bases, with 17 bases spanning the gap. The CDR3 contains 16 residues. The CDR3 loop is CATSDAPTGSVTEAFF. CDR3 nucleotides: TGTGCCACCAGTGATGCCCCAACAGGGAGTGTCACTGAAGCTTTCTTT.

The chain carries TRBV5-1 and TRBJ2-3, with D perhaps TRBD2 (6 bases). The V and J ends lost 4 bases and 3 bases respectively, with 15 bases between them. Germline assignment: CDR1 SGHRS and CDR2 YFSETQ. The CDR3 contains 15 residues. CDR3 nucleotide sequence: TGCGCCAGCAGCAGATTAGCGGAGGCGACAGATACGCAGTATTTT. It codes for CASSRLAEATDTQYF. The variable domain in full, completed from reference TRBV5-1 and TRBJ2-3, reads KAGVTQTPRYLIKTRGQQVTLSCSPISGHRSVSWYQQTPGQGLQFLFEYFSETQRNKGNFPGRFSGRQFSNSRSEMNVSTLELGDSALYLCASSRLAEATDTQYFGPGTRLTVL.

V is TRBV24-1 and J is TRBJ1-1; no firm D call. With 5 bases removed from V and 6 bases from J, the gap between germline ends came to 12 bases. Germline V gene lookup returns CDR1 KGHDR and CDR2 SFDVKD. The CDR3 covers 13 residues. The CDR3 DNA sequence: TGTGCCACCAGTGTCCCGGGGAGCGCTGAAGCTTTCTTT. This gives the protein CATSVPGSAEAFF.

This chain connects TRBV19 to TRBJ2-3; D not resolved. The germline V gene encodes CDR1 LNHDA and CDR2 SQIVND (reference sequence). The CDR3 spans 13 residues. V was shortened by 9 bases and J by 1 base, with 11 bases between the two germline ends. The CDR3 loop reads CASSDLRTDTQYF. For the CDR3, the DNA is TGTGCCAGCTCAGACTTGCGCACAGATACGCAGTATTTT.

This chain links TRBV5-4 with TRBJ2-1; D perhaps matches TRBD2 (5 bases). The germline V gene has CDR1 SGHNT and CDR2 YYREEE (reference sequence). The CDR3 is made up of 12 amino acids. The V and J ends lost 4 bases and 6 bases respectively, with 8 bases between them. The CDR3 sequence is CASSGLANEQFF. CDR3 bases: TGTGCCAGCAGCGGCCTAGCCAATGAGCAGTTCTTC.

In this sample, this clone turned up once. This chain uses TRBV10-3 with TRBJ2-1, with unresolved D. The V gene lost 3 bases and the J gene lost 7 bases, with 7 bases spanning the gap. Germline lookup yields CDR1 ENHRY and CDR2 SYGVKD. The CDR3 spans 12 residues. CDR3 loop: CAISESRNEQFF. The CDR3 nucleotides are TGTGCCATCAGTGAAAGCCGGAATGAGCAGTTCTTC.